This T cell receptor (beta chain) was observed in a study of human thymus T cells. Data came from immunoSEQ multiplex PCR; TCRdb stores just in-frame clones and leaves some out. The repertoire holds roughly 120,000 clones, with about 93% as singletons. Thymus tissue was removed during corrective cardiac surgery. Germline V CDR1 and CDR2: ENHRY, SYGVKD. V was shortened by 4 bases and J by 0 bases, with 9 bases between the two germline ends. CDR3 length: 14 residues. For this clone: Its antigen remains unknown.

Study outcomes and limitations: Blood and thymic repertoires both appeared biased in V and J gene usage. Highly overlapping thymic repertoires among unrelated individuals were reported in related research.

V is TRBV10-3 and J is TRBJ1-2, with D perhaps TRBD1 (6 bases). This receptor was obtained from a boy under two years old with a congenital heart defect but otherwise immunologically healthy. The sample was thymus tissue. The CDR3 coding sequence is TGTGCCATCAGTGGACAGGCCACTAACTATGGCTACACCTTC. It is translated as CAISGQATNYGYTF.